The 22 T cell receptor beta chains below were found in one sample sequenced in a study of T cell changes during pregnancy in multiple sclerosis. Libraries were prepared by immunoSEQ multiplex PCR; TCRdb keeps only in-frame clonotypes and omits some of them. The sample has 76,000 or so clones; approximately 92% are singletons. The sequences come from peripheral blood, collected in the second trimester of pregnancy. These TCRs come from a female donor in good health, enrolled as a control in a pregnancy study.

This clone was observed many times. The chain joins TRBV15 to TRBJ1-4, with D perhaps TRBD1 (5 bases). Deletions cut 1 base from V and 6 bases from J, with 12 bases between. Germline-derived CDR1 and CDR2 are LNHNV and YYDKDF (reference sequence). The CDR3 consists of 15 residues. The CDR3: CATSRGPLGDEKLFF. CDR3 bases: TGTGCCACCAGCAGAGGCCCGTTAGGGGATGAAAAACTGTTTTTT.

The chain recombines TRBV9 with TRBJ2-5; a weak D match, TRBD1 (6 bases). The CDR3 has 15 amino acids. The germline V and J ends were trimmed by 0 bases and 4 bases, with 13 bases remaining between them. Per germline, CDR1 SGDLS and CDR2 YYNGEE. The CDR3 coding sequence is TGTGCCAGCAGCGTAGTGGTTGGGGGCGGAGAGACCCAGTACTTC. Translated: CASSVVVGGGETQYF.

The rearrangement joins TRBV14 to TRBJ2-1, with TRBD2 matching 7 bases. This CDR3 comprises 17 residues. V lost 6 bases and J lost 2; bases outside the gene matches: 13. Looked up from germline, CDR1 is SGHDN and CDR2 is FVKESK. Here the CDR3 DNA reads TGTGCCAGCAGAGCGGGGTATCCTTCCGGAGCCTACAATGAGCAGTTCTTC. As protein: CASRAGYPSGAYNEQFF.

The CDR3 spells CASSSRRRGLLPSYEQYF. For the CDR3, the DNA is TGTGCCAGCAGTTCACGCCGACGGGGACTCCTACCTTCCTACGAGCAGTACTTC. The chain joins TRBV27 to TRBJ2-7, with a possible D match to TRBD2 (6 bases). Germline CDR1 and CDR2: MNHEY and SMNVEV (reference sequence). CDR3 length: 18 amino acids. The V gene lost 4 bases and the J gene lost 1 base, with 23 bases spanning the gap.

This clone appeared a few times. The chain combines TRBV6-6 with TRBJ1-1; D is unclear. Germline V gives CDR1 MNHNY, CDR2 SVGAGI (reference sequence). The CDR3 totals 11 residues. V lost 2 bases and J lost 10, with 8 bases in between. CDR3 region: CASSYLPLAFF. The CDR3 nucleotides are TGTGCCAGCAGTTACCTCCCCTTAGCTTTCTTT.

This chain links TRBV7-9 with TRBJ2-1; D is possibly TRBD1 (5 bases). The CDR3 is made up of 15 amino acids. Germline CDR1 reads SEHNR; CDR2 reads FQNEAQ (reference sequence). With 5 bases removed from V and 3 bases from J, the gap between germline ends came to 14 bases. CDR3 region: CASSVDRGGYNEQFF. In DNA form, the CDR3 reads TGTGCCAGCAGCGTCGATAGGGGTGGCTACAATGAGCAGTTCTTC.

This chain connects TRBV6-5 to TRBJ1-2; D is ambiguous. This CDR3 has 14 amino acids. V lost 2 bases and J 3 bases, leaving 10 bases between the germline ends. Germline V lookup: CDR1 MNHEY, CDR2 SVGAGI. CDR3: CASSYSVDYYGYTF. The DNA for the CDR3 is TGTGCCAGCAGTTACAGCGTGGATTACTATGGCTACACCTTC.

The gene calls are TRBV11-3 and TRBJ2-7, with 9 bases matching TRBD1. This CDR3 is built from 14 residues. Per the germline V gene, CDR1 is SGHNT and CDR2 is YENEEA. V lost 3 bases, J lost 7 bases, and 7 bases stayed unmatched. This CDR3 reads CASSFLTGGGEQYF. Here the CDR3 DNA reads TGTGCCAGCAGCTTTCTAACAGGGGGCGGGGAGCAGTACTTC.

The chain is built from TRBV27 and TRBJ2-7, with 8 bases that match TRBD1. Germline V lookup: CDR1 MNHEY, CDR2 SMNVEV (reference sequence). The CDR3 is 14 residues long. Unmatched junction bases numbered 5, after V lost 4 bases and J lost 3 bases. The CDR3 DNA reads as TGTGCCAGCAGTTCGGGACAGGACCTCTACGAGCAGTACTTC. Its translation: CASSSGQDLYEQYF.

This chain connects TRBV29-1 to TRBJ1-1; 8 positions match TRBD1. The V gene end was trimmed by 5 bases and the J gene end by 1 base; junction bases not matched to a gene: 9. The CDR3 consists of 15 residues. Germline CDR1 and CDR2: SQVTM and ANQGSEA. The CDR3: CSVSPARGQNTEAFF. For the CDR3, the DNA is TGCAGCGTTTCCCCAGCCAGGGGGCAGAACACTGAAGCTTTCTTT. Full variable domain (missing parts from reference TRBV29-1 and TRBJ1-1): SAVISQKPSRDICQRGTSLTIQCQVDSQVTMMFWYRQQPGQSLTLIATANQGSEATYESGFVIDKFPISRPNLTFSTLTVSNMSPEDSSIYLCSVSPARGQNTEAFFGQGTRLTVV.

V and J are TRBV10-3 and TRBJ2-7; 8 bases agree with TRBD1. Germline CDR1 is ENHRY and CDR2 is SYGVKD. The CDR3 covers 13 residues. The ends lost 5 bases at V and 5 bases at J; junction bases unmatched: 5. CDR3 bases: TGTGCCATCAGTCTGGACAGGGTCCACGAGCAGTACTTC. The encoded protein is CAISLDRVHEQYF.

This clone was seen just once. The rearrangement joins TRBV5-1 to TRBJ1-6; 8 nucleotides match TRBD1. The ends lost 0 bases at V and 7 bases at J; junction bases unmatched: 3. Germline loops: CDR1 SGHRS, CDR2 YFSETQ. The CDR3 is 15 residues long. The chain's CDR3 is CASSLGQGANSPLHF. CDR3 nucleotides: TGCGCCAGCAGCTTGGGTCAGGGGGCAAATTCACCCCTCCACTTT.

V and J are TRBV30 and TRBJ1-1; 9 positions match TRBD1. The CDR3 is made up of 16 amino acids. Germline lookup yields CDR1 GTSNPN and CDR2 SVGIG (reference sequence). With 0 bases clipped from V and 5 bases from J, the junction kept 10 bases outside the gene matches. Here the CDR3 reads CAWSVGQGKVGTEAFF. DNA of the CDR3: TGTGCCTGGAGTGTCGGACAGGGGAAGGTTGGTACTGAAGCTTTCTTT.

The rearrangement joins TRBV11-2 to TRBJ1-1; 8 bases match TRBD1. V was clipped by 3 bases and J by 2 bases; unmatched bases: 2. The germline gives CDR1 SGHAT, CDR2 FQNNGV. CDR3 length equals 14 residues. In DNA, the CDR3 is TGTGCCAGCAGCTTCGGACAGGGTAACACTGAAGCTTTCTTT. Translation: CASSFGQGNTEAFF.

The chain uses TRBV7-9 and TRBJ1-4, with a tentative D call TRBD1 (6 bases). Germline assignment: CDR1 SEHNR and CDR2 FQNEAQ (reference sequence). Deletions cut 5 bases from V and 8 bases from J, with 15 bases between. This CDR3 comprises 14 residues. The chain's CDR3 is CASSPDSPHEKLFF. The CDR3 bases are TGTGCCAGCAGCCCGGACAGCCCCCACGAAAAACTGTTTTTT. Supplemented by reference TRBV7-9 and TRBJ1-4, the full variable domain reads DTGVSQNPRHKITKRGQNVTFRCDPISEHNRLYWYRQTLGQGPEFLTYFQNEAQLEKSRLLSDRFSAERPKGSFSTLEIQRTEQGDSAMYLCASSPDSPHEKLFFGSGTQLSVL.

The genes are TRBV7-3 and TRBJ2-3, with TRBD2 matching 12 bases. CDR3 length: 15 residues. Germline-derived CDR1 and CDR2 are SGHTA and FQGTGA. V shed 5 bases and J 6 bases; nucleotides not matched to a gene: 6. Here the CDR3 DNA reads TGTGCCAGCAGCCTCGGACTAGCGGGGTTGGATACGCAGTATTTT. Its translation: CASSLGLAGLDTQYF.

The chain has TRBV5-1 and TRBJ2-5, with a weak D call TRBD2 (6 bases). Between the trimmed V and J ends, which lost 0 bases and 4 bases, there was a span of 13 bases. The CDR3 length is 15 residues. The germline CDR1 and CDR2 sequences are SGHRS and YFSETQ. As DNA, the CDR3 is TGCGCCAGCAGCTTGGTGGTCGGGGGAAGAGAGACCCAGTACTTC. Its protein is CASSLVVGGRETQYF.

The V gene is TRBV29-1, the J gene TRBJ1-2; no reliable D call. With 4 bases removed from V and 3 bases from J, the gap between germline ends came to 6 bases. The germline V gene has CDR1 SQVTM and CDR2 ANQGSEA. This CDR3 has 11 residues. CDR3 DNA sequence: TGCAGCGTTGGCGGGGACTATGGCTACACCTTC. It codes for CSVGGDYGYTF.

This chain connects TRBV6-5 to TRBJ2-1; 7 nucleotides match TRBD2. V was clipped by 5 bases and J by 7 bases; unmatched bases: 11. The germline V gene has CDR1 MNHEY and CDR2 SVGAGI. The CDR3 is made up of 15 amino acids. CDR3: CASSNTREARNEQFF. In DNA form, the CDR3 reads TGTGCCAGCAGTAATACCCGGGAGGCGAGAAATGAGCAGTTCTTC.

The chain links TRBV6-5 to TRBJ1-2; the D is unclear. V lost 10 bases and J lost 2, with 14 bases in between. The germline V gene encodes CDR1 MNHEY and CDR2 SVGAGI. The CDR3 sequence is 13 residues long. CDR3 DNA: TGTGCCACGCGAGAGAGCCTAAACTATGGCTACACCTTC. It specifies CATRESLNYGYTF.

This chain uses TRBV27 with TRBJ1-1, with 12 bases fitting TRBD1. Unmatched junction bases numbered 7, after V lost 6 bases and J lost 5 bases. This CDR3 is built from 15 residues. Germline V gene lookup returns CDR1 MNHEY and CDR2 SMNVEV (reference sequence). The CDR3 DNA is TGTGCCAGCAGGCGGGACAGGGGGCAGAGTACTGAAGCTTTCTTT. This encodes CASRRDRGQSTEAFF.

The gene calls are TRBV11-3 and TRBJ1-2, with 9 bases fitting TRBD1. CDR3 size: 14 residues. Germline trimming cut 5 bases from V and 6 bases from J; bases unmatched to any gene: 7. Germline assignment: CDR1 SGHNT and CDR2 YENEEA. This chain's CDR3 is CASSPRDREDGYTF. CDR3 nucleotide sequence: TGTGCCAGCAGCCCCCGGGACAGGGAGGATGGCTACACCTTC. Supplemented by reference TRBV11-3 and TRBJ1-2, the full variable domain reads EAGVVQSPRYKIIEKKQPVAFWCNPISGHNTLYWYLQNLGQGPELLIRYENEEAVDDSQLPKDRFSAERLKGVDSTLKIQPAELGDSAVYLCASSPRDREDGYTFGSGTRLTVV.